This TCR beta chain was documented in a study of read filtering for tumor transcriptome and immune sequencing. Looking at the study overall: Patients were some 16 male and 11 to 15 female, mean age 65.9 years, range about 40 to 85. DNase treatment preceded whole-transcriptome library preparation. IR-seq gave about 3.5 to 10.27 million TCR reads per sample; RNA-seq gave roughly 80 to 1,400. Study-wide points: Even smaller IR-seq throughput identified most shared clonotypes.

CDR1 is DFQATT and CDR2 is SNEGSKA in the germline V gene (reference sequence). The CDR3 is 14 amino acids. The trim removed 6 bases at V and 3 bases at J, leaving 8 bases unmatched. Molecular barcoded adaptors covering alpha/delta and beta/gamma chains were used on roughly 400 ng RNA. From the reads, TCRdb called clonotypes with MiXCR, one entry per CDR3 protein. The sample has tens of thousands of distinct CDR3 sequences; approximately 15% are singletons. Of note for this clonotype: Antigen specificity is unknown. This may stem from a read error, because a much larger clone lies one nucleotide away.

The sequenced material came from a population of CD138-negative cells sorted from bone marrow. The clonotype originates from a donor at least 40 years old with multiple myeloma. The chain couples TRBV20-1 to TRBJ2-1, with 7 bases fitting TRBD1. CDR3 DNA: TGCAGTGCCACCTACAGGGGCAGCTACAATGAGCAGTTCTTC. This translates into CSATYRGSYNEQFF.